Sequencing of this TCR beta chain was carried out in a study of blood T cell repertoires in COVID-19. Trimming removed 1 base at V and 0 bases at J, with 8 bases between. Germline assignment: CDR1 KGHSH and CDR2 LQKENI. The CDR3 totals 15 residues. Here immunoSEQ multiplex PCR was the method, and the copy in TCRdb shows in-frame clones only, minus some. Of some 25,000 clones listed, around 90% were seen once; the top ten hold roughly 32%. Material for sequencing was peripheral blood. The V call is TRBV18, the J call TRBJ2-3; a possible D gene is TRBD2 (6 bases). The receptor was isolated from a man between 65 and 79 years old with active COVID-19. In nucleotides, the CDR3 is TGTGCCAGCTCACCACTGGGACTTAGCACAGATACGCAGTATTTT. Its protein product is CASSPLGLSTDTQYF. The entire variable domain, with the rest obtained from reference TRBV18 and TRBJ2-3, is as follows: NAGVMQNPRHLVRRRGQEARLRCSPMKGHSHVYWYRQLPEEGLKFMVYLQKENIIDESGMPKERFSAEFPKEGPSILRIQQVVRGDSAAYFCASSPLGLSTDTQYFGPGTRLTVL.